This TCR beta chain stems from a study of cytomegalovirus exposure and HLA in healthy donors (dated by TCRdb to about 2017). With respect to the entire study: In an earlier analysis of 450 to 750 of the donors, about 270 Gb of sequence data and 90 million to 130 million unique TCR beta sequences from approximately 180 million T cells were reported. An early release that covered around 590 HLA-typed donors contained approximately 300 gigabases of sequencing data and 75 million to 100 million unique TCR sequences. The genetic ancestry cluster associated with self-reported Caucasian donors included over 80% of the 350 to 500 genotyped donors. The study was designed to test whether signatures of past pathogen exposure could be identified by cataloging public T cell receptors. Using immunosequencing, the study profiled T cell repertoires from fewer than 700 subjects and related those repertoires to cytomegalovirus serostatus. Along with the approximately 670-subject first cohort, a separate validation cohort of over a hundred different subjects was used. The study combined high-throughput TCR immunosequencing, statistical association of individual TCRs with disease status, and machine learning to predict cytomegalovirus infection status. A later analysis re-examined previously published TCR beta repertoires from more than 600 donors and added high-resolution HLA genotyping to investigate patterns of TCR occurrence. Rather than drawing on any new phenotypic data, the later analysis identified candidate immune exposures from TCR beta sequences and the way those sequences occurred across donors. In an earlier analysis of around 540 of the donors, high-throughput TCR beta sequencing was used to judge whether each TCR beta V gene segment behaved as functional or pseudogenic. Donor age, sex, ethnicity and CMV serostatus were compiled together with the repertoire data. A later genetic analysis used genome-wide SNP genotypes for about 65% of the 666 donors, treating that subset as a discovery cohort. Every discovery cohort repertoire had been produced on one sequencing platform. HLA typing covered class I and class II loci at four-digit resolution. Typing coverage varied by locus: about 620-640 donors for A, B, C, DRB1 and DQB1; more than 500 for DQA1; more than 600 for DPA1; under 490 for DPB1. Several DR-DQ haplotypes were handled as single units for association and clustering because linkage in the cohort was strong. On average, 235,054 unique TCR beta nucleotide sequences were sequenced per donor among 398 genotyped donors of the cohort, with roughly 18% of those sequences being non-productive. Study-wide findings and limitations: This cohort had only TCR beta chains sequenced, and the lack of alpha or paired-chain data limited which features could be detected. In the study, 150 to 200 TCR beta chains were listed as associated with cytomegalovirus. A cluster of highly shared sequence variants was judged likely to represent a technical artifact of the sequencing pipeline. Some IMGT-functional V segments, including TRBV6-2 and TRBV6-3, could not be distinguished by the 87-base-pair reads and were therefore excluded. Immune exposure information for the cohort was limited to CMV serostatus. Because HLA typing was missing for some donors at each locus, association tests included only the typed subset. In a later genetic analysis, a missense DCLRE1C variant was associated with V-gene and J-gene trimming of TCR beta chains, and the association was replicated in an independent cohort. When HLA alleles, especially DR and DQ, strongly co-occurred, TCR associations were difficult to assign to individual alleles. A later analysis found that TCR association rates varied across HLA loci, with DRB1 alleles showing the most associated TCRs and HLA-C alleles the fewest. Broadly in line with IMGT annotations, most TCR beta V segments showed up in productive rearrangements about 87% or about 30% of the time in an earlier analysis of around 550 of the donors. A further reported finding was that TCR beta sequences accurately predicted the HLA-A and HLA-B alleles for most subjects in the first cohort. A later analysis found that most CMV-associated TCR beta chains appeared HLA-restricted, with HLA associations seemingly driven largely by CMV exposure. Correlated functional status among segregating V segments might be attributable to linkage disequilibrium, but an unknown experimental factor could not be ruled out. A later analysis reported that several top co-occurrence clusters appeared linked to parvovirus B19, influenza, CMV and Epstein-Barr virus. Roughly uniform sequencing depth across donors was assumed in presence/absence analyses, although this assumption may not hold. Compared with equally common non-associated chains, HLA-associated TCR beta chains in a later analysis were more clonally expanded and had lower generation probabilities. Over 15 rarely observed V segments, including chromosome 9 orphons, were excluded from the earlier analysis of about 610 of the donors because counts were too low. Most TCR sequences were seen in very few donors, while some public TCRs were found in many individuals. Compared with the roughly 710-donor mean, donors in an Asian-associated ancestry cluster had fewer N-insertions in productive TCRs, according to a later genetic analysis. A later analysis associated 17,000 or so TCR beta sequences with specific HLA alleles at a false discovery rate of 0.05. A few of the identified cytomegalovirus-associated TCR beta chains were confirmed in vitro to be specific for cytomegalovirus antigens. The classifier was reported to diagnose cytomegalovirus status with high specificity and sensitivity in both the original cohort and the validation cohort. It was suggested by the authors that the approach could potentially be generalized to other disease states and immunological phenotypes.

Receptor libraries were prepared by the immunoSEQ multiplex PCR assay. The multiplex PCR relied on a mix of 60 forward primers for TCR Vbeta segments and 13 reverse primers for TCR Jbeta segments. The CDR3 region of rearranged TCR beta genes was amplified from genomic DNA with a multiplex PCR assay. Amplified TCR beta libraries were sequenced as 87-base-pair reads on the Illumina HiSeq System. In the original analysis: In a later analysis, roughly 80 million unique TCR beta chains were counted across the approximately 670 repertoires, and around 11 million of these chains were shared by at least two donors. Raw reads were error-corrected and collapsed into unique sequences by a nearest-neighbor algorithm in which closely related sequences were merged to remove PCR and sequencing errors. To assign V, D and J gene segments, CDR3 sequences were aligned to IMGT reference sequences. For a sequence to be retained, at least a six-nucleotide match to both a V gene segment and a J gene segment was required. Rearrangements were called productive when the CDR3 lacked stop codons and stayed in frame with V and J; all others were non-productive. CDR3 was defined by IMGT convention, running from the second conserved V-encoded cysteine to the conserved J-encoded phenylalanine. In an earlier analysis of just under 600 of the donors, sequences lacking an unambiguous match to a single V gene segment were excluded. In an earlier analysis of approximately 550 of the donors, V segments were called functional above 56.7% productive rearrangements and were called segregating when the between-donor standard deviation exceeded 5%. A statistical classification framework was built for diagnosing cytomegalovirus status from the catalog of TCR beta chain sequences. V and J gene assignment, in a later analysis, came from comparing TCR nucleotide sequences with IMGT/GENE-DB human TR gene sequences. A later analysis assigned CDR3 sequences and most-parsimonious VDJ recombination scenarios with the TCRdist pipeline. A later analysis defined each TCR beta chain by its CDR3 amino acid sequence plus V-gene family, and excluded reads lacking a unique V-gene family. As a way to deal with suspected cross-contamination and a sequencing artifact, a later analysis dropped more than 500 nucleotide sequences that were highly shared and had low generation probability. In a later analysis, a clonal expansion index for each public chain was calculated from normalized within-repertoire ranks of inferred template counts. Generation probabilities in a later analysis came from a VDJ recombination model fitted to out-of-frame rearrangements, and those results were checked against IGoR. A later analysis scored TCR-TCR, TCR-HLA and TCR-CMV co-occurrence with hypergeometric tests, applying a repertoire-size bias correction to TCR pairs. A later analysis estimated false discovery rates by permuting HLA or CMV assignments 20 times. In a later analysis, co-occurring TCRs were grouped using DBSCAN, and TCRdist sequence similarity was added for clustering within HLA-allele-positive subsets. Repertoires with fewer than 30,000 or more than 120,000 public chains were left out of co-occurrence clustering, as were five repertoires with anomalous nucleotide sharing. Held by TCRdb, this immuneACCESS table contains in-frame sequences only and omits some clones. Under half of the omission traces to an unresolved V gene where checked; the cause of the rest is unknown. V, J and clone size reflect that table, while D and trimming were determined from the DNA. The sample table records under 250,000 clones; 78% of these occur just once. The ten largest clones add up to 3% to 4% of the sample.

On this clone itself: There is no known antigen for this receptor. The sample holds no much larger clone one base away, and base qualities are not on file.

The cohort consisted of more than 650 healthy bone marrow donors. At the time of sampling, every cohort member was nominally healthy, though immune exposures that went unrecorded were likely present. The donor was CMV seronegative and was included in the group of several hundred seronegative cohort members. Each donor provided a peripheral blood sample, and peripheral blood mononuclear cells were used for TCR beta sequencing. Genomic DNA extraction from the blood cell samples was performed with the Qiagen DNeasy Blood Extraction Kit. V loses 2 bases, J loses 4 bases, and the germline ends lie 4 bases apart. The CDR1 and CDR2 encoded by the germline V gene are SGDLS and YYNGEE. The CDR3 goes from the cysteine to the phenylalanine over 12 residues. Solely the CDR3 DNA is kept, with 36 bases framed from the first base.

Sequenced: PBMCs. This receptor was obtained from a male donor in good health and CMV-seronegative. The chain uses TRBV9 and TRBJ1-3; the D gene is unclear. The DNA is as follows: TGTGCCAGCAGCGTTTTAGGAAACACCATATATTTT. Its coded protein is CASSVLGNTIYF.